Sequencing of this TCR beta chain was carried out in a study of T cells in Graves' hyperthyroidism and ophthalmopathy. Study-level background: Staff took peripheral blood when the initial diagnosis was made, before any treatment began.

At least ten counts were recorded for this clonotype. The antigen is undetermined. Notes on the study in general: The model's output predicted ophthalmopathy at a median of roughly 6.9 months prior to onset. Also found in blood were most expanded thyroid clonotypes above 0.001.

The study included ophthalmopathy patients with Clinical Activity Score at least 3, NOSPECS grade at least 4 and duration under 3 months. RNA transcripts served as the template for amplifying TCR beta CDR3 regions. A first-round RT-PCR of the TCR CDR3 used the HTBI primer set. TCRdb redid the calling of the multiplex PCR reads with MiXCR, one entry per CDR3 protein. The sample yields under 600,000 distinct CDR3 sequences, roughly a sixth seen once. With 3 bases removed from V and 0 bases from J, the gap between germline ends came to 9 bases. The CDR3 is 15 residues long. The germline V gene encodes CDR1 SGHTA and CDR2 FQGTGA.

The chain combines TRBV7-3 with TRBJ1-5; D is possibly TRBD1 (5 bases). The clonotype was recovered from a woman in her thirties or forties with Graves' ophthalmopathy. Specimen: blood. This CDR3 is CASSFGGVSNQPQHF. DNA of the CDR3: TGTGCCAGCAGCTTCGGGGGGGTTAGCAATCAGCCCCAGCATTTT.